This TCR beta chain was sequenced during a study of blood T cell repertoires in COVID-19. Study-level information: Material from acute and convalescent COVID-19 was sourced from the United States, Italy and Spain.

In the authors' methods: Amplification from reference gene primers served as the basis for estimated nucleated cell counts. Sequencing used immunoSEQ multiplex PCR; TCRdb keeps in-frame clones, though not all of them. Clonal size and the V and J genes are those of that table, whereas D and trimming came from the DNA. In the table there are fewer than 250,000 clones, approximately 90% of which are singletons. This CDR3 comprises 15 residues. Germline lookup yields CDR1 SNHLY and CDR2 FYNNEI. V shed 4 bases and J 6 bases; nucleotides not matched to a gene: 7. Participants, about 18 to 100 years old, spanned about two dozen US areas. Clinical histories supplied by participants themselves formed the basis of cohort assignment.

The sequenced sample was PBMCs or T cells enriched from blood (not recorded which). This TCR derives from a man aged 25-45 years who had recovered from COVID-19. The V call is TRBV2, the J call TRBJ1-4, with 8 bases matching TRBD1. The CDR3 DNA follows: TGTGCCAGCAGTGGTTTGAGGACAGGGTATGAAAAACTGTTTTTT. This sequence encodes CASSGLRTGYEKLFF.